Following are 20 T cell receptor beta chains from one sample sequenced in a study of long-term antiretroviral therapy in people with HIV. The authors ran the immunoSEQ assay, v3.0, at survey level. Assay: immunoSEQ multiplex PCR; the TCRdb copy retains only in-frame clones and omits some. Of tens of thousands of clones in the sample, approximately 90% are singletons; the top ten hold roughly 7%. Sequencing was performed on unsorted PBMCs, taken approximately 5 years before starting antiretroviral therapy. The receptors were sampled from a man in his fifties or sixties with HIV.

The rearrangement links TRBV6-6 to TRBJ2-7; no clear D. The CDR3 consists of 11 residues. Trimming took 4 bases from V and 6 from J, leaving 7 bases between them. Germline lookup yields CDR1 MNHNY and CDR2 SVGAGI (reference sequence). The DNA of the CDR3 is TGTGCCAGCAGTTTTCCGGGCGAGCAGTACTTC. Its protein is CASSFPGEQYF.

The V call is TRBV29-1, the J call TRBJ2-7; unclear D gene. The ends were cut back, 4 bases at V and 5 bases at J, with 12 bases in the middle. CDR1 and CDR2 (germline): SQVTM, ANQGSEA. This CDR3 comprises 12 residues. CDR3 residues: CSVAVRIHEQYF. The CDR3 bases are TGCAGCGTTGCTGTCAGGATCCACGAGCAGTACTTC.

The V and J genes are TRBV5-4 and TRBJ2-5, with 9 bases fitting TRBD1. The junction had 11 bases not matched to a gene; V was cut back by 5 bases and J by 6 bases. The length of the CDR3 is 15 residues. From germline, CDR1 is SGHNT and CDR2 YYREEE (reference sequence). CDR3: CASSSPGQGFKTQYF. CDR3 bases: TGTGCCAGCAGTTCTCCGGGACAGGGATTTAAGACCCAGTACTTC.

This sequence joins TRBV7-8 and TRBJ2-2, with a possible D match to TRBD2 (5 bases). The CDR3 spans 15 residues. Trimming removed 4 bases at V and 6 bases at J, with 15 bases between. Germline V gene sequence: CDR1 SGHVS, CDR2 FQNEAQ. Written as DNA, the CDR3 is TGTGCCAGCAGCTCCCTCCCGGCGGGTCCCGGGGAGCTGTTTTTT. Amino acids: CASSSLPAGPGELFF.

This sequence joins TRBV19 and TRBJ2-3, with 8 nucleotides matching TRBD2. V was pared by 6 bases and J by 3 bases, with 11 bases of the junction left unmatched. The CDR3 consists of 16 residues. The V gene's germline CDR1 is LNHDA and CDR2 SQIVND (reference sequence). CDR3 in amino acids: CASSPAAGGATDTQYF. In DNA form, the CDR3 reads TGTGCCAGTAGCCCCGCCGCCGGGGGGGCGACAGATACGCAGTATTTT.

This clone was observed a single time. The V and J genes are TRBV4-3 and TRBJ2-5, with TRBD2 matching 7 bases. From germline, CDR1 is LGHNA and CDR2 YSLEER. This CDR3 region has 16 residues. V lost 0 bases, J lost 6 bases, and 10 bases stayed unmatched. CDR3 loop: CASSQDFRDYEKTQYF. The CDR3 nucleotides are TGCGCCAGCAGCCAAGATTTTAGGGACTATGAAAAGACCCAGTACTTC.

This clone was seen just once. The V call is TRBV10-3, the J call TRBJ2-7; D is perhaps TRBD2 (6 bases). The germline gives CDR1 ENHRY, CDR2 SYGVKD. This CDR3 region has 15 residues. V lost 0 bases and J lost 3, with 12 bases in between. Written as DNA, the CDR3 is TGTGCCATCAGTGAGTCAGGAGGGGTTGGCTACGAGCAGTACTTC. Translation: CAISESGGVGYEQYF.

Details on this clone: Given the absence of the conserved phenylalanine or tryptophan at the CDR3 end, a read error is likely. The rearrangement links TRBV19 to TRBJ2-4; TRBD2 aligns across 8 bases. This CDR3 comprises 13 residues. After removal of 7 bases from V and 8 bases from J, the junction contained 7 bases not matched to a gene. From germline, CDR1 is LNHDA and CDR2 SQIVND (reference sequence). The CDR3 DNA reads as TGTGCCAGTACCACGGGAGGGAGGCACATTCAGTACCTC. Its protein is CASTTGGRHIQYL.

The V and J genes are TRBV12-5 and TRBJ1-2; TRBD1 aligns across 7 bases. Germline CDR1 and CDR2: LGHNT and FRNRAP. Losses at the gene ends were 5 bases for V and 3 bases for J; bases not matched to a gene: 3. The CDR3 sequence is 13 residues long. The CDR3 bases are TGTGCTAGTGGTGGCCAGGGGGACTATGGCTACACCTTC. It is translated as CASGGQGDYGYTF.

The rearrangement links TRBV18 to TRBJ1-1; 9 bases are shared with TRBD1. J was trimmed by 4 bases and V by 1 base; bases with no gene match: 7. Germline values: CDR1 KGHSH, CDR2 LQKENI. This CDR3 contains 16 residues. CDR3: CASSPRTGGSGTEAFF. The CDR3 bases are TGTGCCAGCTCACCACGCACAGGGGGCTCGGGCACTGAAGCTTTCTTT. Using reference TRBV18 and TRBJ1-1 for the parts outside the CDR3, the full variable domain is NAGVMQNPRHLVRRRGQEARLRCSPMKGHSHVYWYRQLPEEGLKFMVYLQKENIIDESGMPKERFSAEFPKEGPSILRIQQVVRGDSAAYFCASSPRTGGSGTEAFFGQGTRLTVV.

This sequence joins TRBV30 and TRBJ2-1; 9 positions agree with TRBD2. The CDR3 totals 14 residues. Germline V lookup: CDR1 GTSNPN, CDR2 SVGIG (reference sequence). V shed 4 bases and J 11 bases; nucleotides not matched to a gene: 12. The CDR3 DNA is TGTGCCTGGACATTACTAGCGGGTGACTTTAAGCAGTTCTTC. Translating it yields CAWTLLAGDFKQFF.

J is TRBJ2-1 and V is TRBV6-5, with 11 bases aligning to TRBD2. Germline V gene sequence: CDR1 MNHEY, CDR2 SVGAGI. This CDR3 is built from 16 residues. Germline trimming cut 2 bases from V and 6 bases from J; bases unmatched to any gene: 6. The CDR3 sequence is CASSYPLAGGPNEQFF. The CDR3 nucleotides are TGTGCCAGCAGTTACCCGCTAGCGGGGGGTCCCAATGAGCAGTTCTTC.

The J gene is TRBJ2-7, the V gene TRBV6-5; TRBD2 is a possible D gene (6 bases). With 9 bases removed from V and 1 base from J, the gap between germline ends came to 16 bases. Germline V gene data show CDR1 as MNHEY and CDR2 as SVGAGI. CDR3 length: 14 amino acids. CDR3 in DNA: TGTGCCAGTTATCGTTTGGAGGGTTCCTACGAGCAGTACTTC. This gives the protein CASYRLEGSYEQYF.

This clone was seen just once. The CDR3 loop reads CASSQSTENTEAFF. In DNA, the CDR3 is TGCGCCAGCAGTCAGTCGACAGAGAACACTGAAGCTTTCTTT. This rearrangement joins TRBV23-1 to TRBJ1-1, with a tentative D call TRBD1 (5 bases). TRBV23-1 is sorted into the ORF group, with uncertain function. The CDR3 consists of 14 residues. Trimming took off 3 bases at V and 1 base at J, with 9 bases between the two ends.

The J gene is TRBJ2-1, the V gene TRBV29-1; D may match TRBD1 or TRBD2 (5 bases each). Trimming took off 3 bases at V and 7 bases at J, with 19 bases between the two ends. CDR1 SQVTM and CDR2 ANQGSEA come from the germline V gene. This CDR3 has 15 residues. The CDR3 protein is CSVEKVGRWGNEQFF. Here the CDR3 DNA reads TGCAGCGTTGAGAAGGTAGGACGTTGGGGGAATGAGCAGTTCTTC.

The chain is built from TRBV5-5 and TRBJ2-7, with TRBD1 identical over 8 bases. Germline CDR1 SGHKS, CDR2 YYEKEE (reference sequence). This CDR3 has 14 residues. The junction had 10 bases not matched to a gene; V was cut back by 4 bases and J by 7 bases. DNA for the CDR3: TGTGCCAGCAGCATAGGACAGGGTTCTCGTGAGCAGTACTTC. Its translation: CASSIGQGSREQYF. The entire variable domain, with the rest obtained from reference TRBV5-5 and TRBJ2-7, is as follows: DAGVTQSPTHLIKTRGQQVTLRCSPISGHKSVSWYQQVLGQGPQFIFQYYEKEERGRGNFPDRFSARQFPNYSSELNVNALLLGDSALYLCASSIGQGSREQYFGPGTRLTVT.

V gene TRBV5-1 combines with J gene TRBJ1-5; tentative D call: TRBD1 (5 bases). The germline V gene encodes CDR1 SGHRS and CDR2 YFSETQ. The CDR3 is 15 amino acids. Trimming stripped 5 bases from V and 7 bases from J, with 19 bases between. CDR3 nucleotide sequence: TGCGCCAGCAGTGAAGGGGCAAGGATGGAGCAGCCCCAGCATTTT. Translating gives CASSEGARMEQPQHF.

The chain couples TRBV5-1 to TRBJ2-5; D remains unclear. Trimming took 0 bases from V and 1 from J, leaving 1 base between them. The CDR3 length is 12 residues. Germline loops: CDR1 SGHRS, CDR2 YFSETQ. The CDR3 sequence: CASSLVQETQYF. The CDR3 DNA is TGCGCCAGCAGCTTGGTCCAAGAGACCCAGTACTTC.

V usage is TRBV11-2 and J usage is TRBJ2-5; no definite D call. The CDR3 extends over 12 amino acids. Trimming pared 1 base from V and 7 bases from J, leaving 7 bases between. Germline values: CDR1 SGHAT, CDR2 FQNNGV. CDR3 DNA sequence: TGTGCCAGCAGCTTAGCCCCGGCGACCCAGTACTTC. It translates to CASSLAPATQYF.

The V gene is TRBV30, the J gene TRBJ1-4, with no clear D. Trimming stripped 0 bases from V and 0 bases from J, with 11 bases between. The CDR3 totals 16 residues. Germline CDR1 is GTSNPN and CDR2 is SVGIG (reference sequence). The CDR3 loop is CAWSVFGSSTNEKLFF. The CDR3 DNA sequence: TGTGCCTGGAGTGTATTCGGCTCTTCAACTAATGAAAAACTGTTTTTT.